This T cell receptor (beta chain) was retrieved from a study of vaccination effects on CD4 cells after COVID-19. A remark on this clone: Its antigen is not identified.

The length of the CDR3 is 13 residues. CDR1 is SGHNT, CDR2 YYREEE, per germline (reference sequence). The V segment lost 4 bases and the J segment 4 bases; nucleotides outside the gene matches: 1. Before any sequencing was done, the ViraFEST assay used viral peptide pools to expand antigen-specific CD4+ T cells. Scientists isolated CD4+ T cells after a roughly nine-day culture period ended. Prior SARS-CoV-2 infection was absent in the vaccine recipients, as shown by negative nucleocapsid antibodies. Roughly 2.1 million PBMC per well received about 10 IU/ml IL-2 and approximately 10 ug/ml peptides in culture. IL-2 medium was substituted for half the medium on days 3 and 7. Clones were sequenced by immunoSEQ multiplex PCR, and TCRdb holds only the in-frame ones, with some missing. The repertoire has tens of thousands of clones, around 75% of them found once; the top ten carry approximately 29%.

The source was CD4+ T cells from PBMCs cultured with SARS-CoV-2 spike peptides, collected before COVID-19 vaccination. This sequence originates from a human donor who received a COVID-19 vaccine. The rearrangement links TRBV5-4 to TRBJ2-2; 7 positions agree with TRBD2. In nucleotides, the CDR3 is TGTGCCAGCAGCCCGGGGGGCACCGGGGAGCTGTTTTTT. The encoded protein is CASSPGGTGELFF. The whole variable domain, remainder taken from reference TRBV5-4 and TRBJ2-2, is ETGVTQSPTHLIKTRGQQVTLRCSSQSGHNTVSWYQQALGQGPQFIFQYYREEENGRGNFPPRFSGLQFPNYSSELNVNALELDDSALYLCASSPGGTGELFFGEGSRLTVL.